This T cell receptor (beta chain) was sequenced in a study of T cell repertoires in aging, cancer and after chemotherapy. About the study: Six age groups, ranging from 30 or younger to 70 or older, included the donors.

A mixed TRB-A/B primer pool amplified rearranged TRB by multiplex touch-down PCR. Each CDR3 protein gets one entry after TCRdb re-called the multiplex PCR reads with MiXCR. Among 900 to 1,300 distinct CDR3 sequences listed, about 27% were seen once. Peripheral blood genomic DNA, not sorted cells or RNA, was the template. The TCR was taken from a human donor with a solid tumor. Sequencing used blood.

The CDR3 here is CSANRRTVTNTEAFF. CDR3 in DNA: TGCAGTGCCAACAGGAGGACAGTGACGAACACTGAAGCTTTCTTT. The rearrangement uses TRBV20-1 and TRBJ1-1, with D perhaps TRBD1 (6 bases). The CDR3 has 15 residues. Per the germline V gene, CDR1 is DFQATT and CDR2 is SNEGSKA (reference sequence). The germline V and J ends were trimmed by 6 bases and 1 base, with 18 bases remaining between them.